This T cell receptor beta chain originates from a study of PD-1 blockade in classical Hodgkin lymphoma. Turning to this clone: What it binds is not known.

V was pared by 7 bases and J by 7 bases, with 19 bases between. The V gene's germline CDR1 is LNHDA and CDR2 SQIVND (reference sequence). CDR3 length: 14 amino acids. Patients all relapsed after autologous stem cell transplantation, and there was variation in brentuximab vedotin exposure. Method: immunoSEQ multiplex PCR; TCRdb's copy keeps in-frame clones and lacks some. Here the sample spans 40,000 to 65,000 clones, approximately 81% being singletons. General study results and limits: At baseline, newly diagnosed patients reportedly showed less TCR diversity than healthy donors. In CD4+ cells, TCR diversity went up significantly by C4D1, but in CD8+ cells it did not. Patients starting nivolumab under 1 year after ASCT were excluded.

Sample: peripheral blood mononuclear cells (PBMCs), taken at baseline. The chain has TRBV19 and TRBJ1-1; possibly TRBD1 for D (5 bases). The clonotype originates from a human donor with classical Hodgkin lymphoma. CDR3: CASTPGAGSFEAFF. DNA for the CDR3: TGTGCCAGTACCCCCGGGGCAGGGTCCTTTGAAGCTTTCTTT. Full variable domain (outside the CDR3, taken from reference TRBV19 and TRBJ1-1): DGGITQSPKYLFRKEGQNVTLSCEQNLNHDAMYWYRQDPGQGLRLIYYSQIVNDFQKGDIAEGYSVSREKKESFPLTVTSAQKNPTAFYLCASTPGAGSFEAFFGQGTRLTVV.